These T cell receptor beta chains were read from a single sample in a study of blood T cell repertoires in COVID-19. Measured with immunoSEQ multiplex PCR; TCRdb has only the in-frame clones, and not every one. The data contain fewer than 200,000 clones, roughly four fifths of them singletons. Sequenced sample: peripheral blood. The source is a woman older than 75 with COVID-19, enrolled during active disease. Both conserved end residues are part of each CDR3. The order of the fields is V gene, J gene, clone size, D gene, CDR3 protein, CDR3 DNA. A D gene is named only where the DNA matches it firmly. Clone size appears in some rows only: once, few, many, or a class for an expanded clone.

V: TRBV28; J: TRBJ1-4; size: -; D: TRBD1; CDR3: CASSRGQSNKKLFF; DNA: TGTGCCAGCAGCCGGGGACAGAGTAATAAAAAACTGTTTTTT
V: TRBV9; J: TRBJ1-2; size: once; D: -; CDR3: CASSEHTEYGYTF; DNA: TGTGCCAGCAGCGAGCATACAGAATATGGCTACACCTTC
V: TRBV13; J: TRBJ2-1; size: -; D: -; CDR3: CASSLGSLSPHEQFF; DNA: TGTGCCAGCAGCTTAGGATCCCTAAGCCCCCATGAGCAGTTCTTC
V: TRBV7-8; J: TRBJ2-7; size: -; D: TRBD1; CDR3: CASSLASTGGLHEQYF; DNA: TGTGCCAGCAGCTTAGCTTCGACAGGGGGCCTCCACGAGCAGTACTTC
V: TRBV6-6; J: TRBJ2-1; size: -; D: -; CDR3: CASRLVGEQFF; DNA: TGTGCCAGCAGACTTGTCGGGGAGCAGTTCTTC
V: TRBV7-2; J: TRBJ2-1; size: -; D: TRBD2; CDR3: CASSVTSGTYNEQFF; DNA: TGTGCCAGCAGCGTCACTAGCGGGACCTACAATGAGCAGTTCTTC
V: TRBV5-6; J: TRBJ1-2; size: -; D: TRBD1; CDR3: CASSARQQGAADGYTF; DNA: TGTGCCAGCAGCGCTAGACAACAGGGGGCAGCGGATGGCTACACCTTC
V: TRBV7-2; J: TRBJ1-5; size: -; D: -; CDR3: CASSLYRESNQPQHF; DNA: TGTGCCAGCAGCTTATACAGGGAGAGCAATCAGCCCCAGCATTTT
V: TRBV3-1/TRBV3-2; J: TRBJ2-1; size: -; D: TRBD2; CDR3: CASSQDLVGLAGESSYNEQFF; DNA: TGTGCCAGCAGCCAAGATTTGGTAGGACTAGCGGGGGAGAGCTCCTACAATGAGCAGTTCTTC
V: TRBV2; J: TRBJ2-2; size: -; D: TRBD2; CDR3: CASKSGRGGLTGELFF; DNA: TGTGCCAGCAAAAGCGGGAGAGGCGGTTTAACCGGGGAGCTGTTTTTT
V: TRBV2; J: TRBJ1-2; size: -; D: -; CDR3: CASSDTGANYGYTF; DNA: TGTGCCAGCAGTGATACAGGAGCTAACTATGGCTACACCTTC
V: TRBV6-1; J: TRBJ1-5; size: -; D: -; CDR3: CASSEAGNSNQPQHF; DNA: TGTGCCAGCAGTGAAGCGGGCAATAGCAATCAGCCCCAGCATTTT
V: TRBV7-2; J: TRBJ1-1; size: -; D: -; CDR3: CASSLEGSTEAFF; DNA: TGTGCCAGCAGCTTAGAAGGGAGCACTGAAGCTTTCTTT
V: TRBV3-1/TRBV3-2; J: TRBJ2-1; size: -; D: TRBD2; CDR3: CASSPTGLAVLSYNEQFF; DNA: TGTGCCAGCAGCCCAACGGGACTAGCGGTGTTGTCGTACAATGAGCAGTTCTTC
V: TRBV27; J: TRBJ2-2; size: -; D: -; CDR3: CASSFEPGSAGELFF; DNA: TGTGCCAGCAGTTTTGAGCCGGGTTCGGCCGGGGAGCTGTTTTTT
V: TRBV5-4; J: TRBJ1-2; size: -; D: -; CDR3: CASSPTSGVGGYTF; DNA: TGTGCCAGCAGCCCGACTTCAGGGGTGGGTGGCTACACCTTC
V: TRBV19; J: TRBJ1-6; size: -; D: TRBD1; CDR3: CASSIGTGGFSPLHF; DNA: TGTGCCAGTAGTATTGGGACAGGGGGCTTTTCACCCCTCCACTTT
V: TRBV29-1; J: TRBJ2-1; size: -; D: TRBD2; CDR3: CSVESGDYNEQFF; DNA: TGCAGCGTTGAGAGCGGGGATTACAATGAGCAGTTCTTC
V: TRBV6-2/TRBV6-3; J: TRBJ1-2; size: -; D: TRBD1; CDR3: CASSHSTGGTNYGYTF; DNA: TGTGCCAGCAGCCATTCTACAGGGGGGACTAACTATGGCTACACCTTC
V: TRBV27; J: TRBJ1-2; size: -; D: TRBD1; CDR3: CASSLRQGLNYGYTF; DNA: TGTGCCAGCAGCCTAAGACAGGGGTTGAACTATGGCTACACCTTC
V: TRBV6-2/TRBV6-3; J: TRBJ2-7; size: -; D: -; CDR3: CASSSPRGNSYEQYF; DNA: TGTGCCAGCAGTTCCCCCCGCGGAAACTCCTACGAGCAGTACTTC
V: TRBV10-3; J: TRBJ2-1; size: -; D: -; CDR3: CAISTGSRFYNEQFF; DNA: TGTGCCATCAGTACCGGGTCCCGGTTCTACAATGAGCAGTTCTTC
V: TRBV3-1/TRBV3-2; J: TRBJ2-7; size: -; D: -; CDR3: CASSQDPSSYEQYF; DNA: TGTGCCAGCAGCCAAGATCCCAGCTCCTACGAGCAGTACTTC
V: TRBV19; J: TRBJ1-6; size: -; D: TRBD1; CDR3: CASSPPPGTGDNSPLHF; DNA: TGTGCCAGTAGTCCTCCGCCCGGGACAGGGGATAATTCACCCCTCCACTTT
V: TRBV11-2; J: TRBJ1-1; size: few; D: -; CDR3: CASSLERTGEAFF; DNA: TGTGCCAGCAGCTTAGAACGCACAGGTGAAGCTTTCTTT
V: TRBV19; J: TRBJ1-4; size: -; D: TRBD1; CDR3: CASWGTGGNEKLFF; DNA: TGTGCCAGTTGGGGGACAGGTGGAAATGAAAAACTGTTTTTT
V: TRBV6-5; J: TRBJ2-2; size: -; D: -; CDR3: CASSYVQGSNTGELFF; DNA: TGTGCCAGCAGTTACGTTCAGGGATCGAACACCGGGGAGCTGTTTTTT
V: TRBV28; J: TRBJ2-3; size: -; D: -; CDR3: CASSTGGWRADTQYF; DNA: TGTGCCAGCAGTACCGGAGGGTGGAGGGCAGATACGCAGTATTTT
V: TRBV24-1; J: TRBJ1-1; size: -; D: -; CDR3: CATSARDKNTEAFF; DNA: TGTGCCACCAGTGCCCGGGACAAGAACACTGAAGCTTTCTTT
V: TRBV6-6; J: TRBJ2-5; size: -; D: -; CDR3: CASSRGSIELETQYF; DNA: TGTGCCAGCAGCCGCGGTAGCATCGAGCTAGAGACCCAGTACTTC
V: TRBV30; J: TRBJ1-2; size: -; D: -; CDR3: CAWNPGQPYGYTF; DNA: TGTGCCTGGAACCCCGGACAGCCCTATGGCTACACCTTC
V: TRBV27; J: TRBJ2-3; size: -; D: -; CDR3: CASSLLASYDTQYF; DNA: TGTGCCAGCAGTTTATTGGCTAGTTATGATACGCAGTATTTT
V: TRBV5-1; J: TRBJ2-1; size: -; D: TRBD2; CDR3: CASSYGRSGVYNEQFF; DNA: TGCGCCAGCAGCTATGGGCGTAGCGGGGTTTACAATGAGCAGTTCTTC
V: TRBV5-1; J: TRBJ2-3; size: -; D: TRBD2; CDR3: CASSLTAAGGTDTQYF; DNA: TGCGCCAGCAGCTTGACTGCGGCGGGAGGCACAGATACGCAGTATTTT
V: TRBV10-3; J: TRBJ2-5; size: -; D: TRBD2; CDR3: CAISVGLSGGYQETQYF; DNA: TGTGCCATCAGTGTCGGTTTGAGCGGGGGCTACCAAGAGACCCAGTACTTC
V: TRBV19; J: TRBJ1-1; size: -; D: TRBD1; CDR3: CANPGQGKNTEAFF; DNA: TGTGCCAATCCGGGACAGGGGAAGAACACTGAAGCTTTCTTT
V: TRBV6-5; J: TRBJ2-1; size: -; D: TRBD2; CDR3: CASRGFSGGDGEQFF; DNA: TGTGCCAGCAGGGGCTTTAGCGGGGGGGATGGTGAGCAGTTCTTC
V: TRBV19; J: TRBJ1-2; size: once; D: -; CDR3: CASRQGNYGYTF; DNA: TGTGCCAGTAGACAGGGTAACTATGGCTACACCTTC
V: TRBV7-2; J: TRBJ2-5; size: -; D: TRBD2; CDR3: CASSLVGGAGVETQYF; DNA: TGTGCCAGCAGCTTAGTGGGAGGAGCGGGAGTAGAGACCCAGTACTTC
V: TRBV6-5; J: TRBJ1-3; size: -; D: -; CDR3: CASTPHVGAGNTIYF; DNA: TGTGCCAGCACCCCGCATGTCGGGGCTGGAAACACCATATATTTT
V: TRBV5-1; J: TRBJ2-5; size: -; D: -; CDR3: CASSSASAPGETQYF; DNA: TGCGCCAGCAGCTCCGCTAGCGCCCCCGGGGAGACCCAGTACTTC
V: TRBV7-2; J: TRBJ1-3; size: -; D: -; CDR3: CASSLVGDTIYF; DNA: TGTGCCAGCAGCTTAGTCGGGGACACCATATATTTT
V: TRBV5-4; J: TRBJ2-3; size: -; D: -; CDR3: CASSLDLSADTQYF; DNA: TGTGCCAGCAGCTTGGATCTGAGTGCAGATACGCAGTATTTT
V: TRBV21-1; J: TRBJ2-7; size: -; D: -; CDR3: CASSKGTRDEQYF; DNA: TGTGCCAGCAGCAAAGGGACTAGGGACGAGCAGTACTTC
V: TRBV30; J: TRBJ1-5; size: once; D: -; CDR3: CAWTQGNNQPQHF; DNA: TGTGCCTGGACCCAGGGAAACAATCAGCCCCAGCATTTT
V: TRBV5-1; J: TRBJ2-7; size: -; D: -; CDR3: CASSLGAGMTYEQYF; DNA: TGCGCCAGCAGCTTGGGGGCCGGGATGACCTACGAGCAGTACTTC
V: TRBV2; J: TRBJ2-7; size: -; D: TRBD2; CDR3: CASSVISGGRYEQYF; DNA: TGTGCCAGCAGTGTAATTAGCGGGGGCCGCTACGAGCAGTACTTC
V: TRBV5-1; J: TRBJ2-7; size: -; D: -; CDR3: CASSLATASFDEQYF; DNA: TGCGCCAGCAGCTTGGCAACGGCTAGCTTCGACGAGCAGTACTTC
V: TRBV5-1; J: TRBJ2-7; size: -; D: -; CDR3: CASSLSHRAEQYF; DNA: TGCGCCAGCAGCTTGTCCCACAGGGCCGAGCAGTACTTC
V: TRBV30; J: TRBJ1-2; size: once; D: TRBD1; CDR3: CAWSFGGQGAFGYTF; DNA: TGTGCCTGGAGCTTCGGCGGACAGGGGGCATTTGGCTACACCTTC
V: TRBV5-1; J: TRBJ1-6; size: -; D: -; CDR3: CASSLDSYSPLHF; DNA: TGCGCCAGCAGCTTAGACAGTTATTCACCCCTCCACTTT